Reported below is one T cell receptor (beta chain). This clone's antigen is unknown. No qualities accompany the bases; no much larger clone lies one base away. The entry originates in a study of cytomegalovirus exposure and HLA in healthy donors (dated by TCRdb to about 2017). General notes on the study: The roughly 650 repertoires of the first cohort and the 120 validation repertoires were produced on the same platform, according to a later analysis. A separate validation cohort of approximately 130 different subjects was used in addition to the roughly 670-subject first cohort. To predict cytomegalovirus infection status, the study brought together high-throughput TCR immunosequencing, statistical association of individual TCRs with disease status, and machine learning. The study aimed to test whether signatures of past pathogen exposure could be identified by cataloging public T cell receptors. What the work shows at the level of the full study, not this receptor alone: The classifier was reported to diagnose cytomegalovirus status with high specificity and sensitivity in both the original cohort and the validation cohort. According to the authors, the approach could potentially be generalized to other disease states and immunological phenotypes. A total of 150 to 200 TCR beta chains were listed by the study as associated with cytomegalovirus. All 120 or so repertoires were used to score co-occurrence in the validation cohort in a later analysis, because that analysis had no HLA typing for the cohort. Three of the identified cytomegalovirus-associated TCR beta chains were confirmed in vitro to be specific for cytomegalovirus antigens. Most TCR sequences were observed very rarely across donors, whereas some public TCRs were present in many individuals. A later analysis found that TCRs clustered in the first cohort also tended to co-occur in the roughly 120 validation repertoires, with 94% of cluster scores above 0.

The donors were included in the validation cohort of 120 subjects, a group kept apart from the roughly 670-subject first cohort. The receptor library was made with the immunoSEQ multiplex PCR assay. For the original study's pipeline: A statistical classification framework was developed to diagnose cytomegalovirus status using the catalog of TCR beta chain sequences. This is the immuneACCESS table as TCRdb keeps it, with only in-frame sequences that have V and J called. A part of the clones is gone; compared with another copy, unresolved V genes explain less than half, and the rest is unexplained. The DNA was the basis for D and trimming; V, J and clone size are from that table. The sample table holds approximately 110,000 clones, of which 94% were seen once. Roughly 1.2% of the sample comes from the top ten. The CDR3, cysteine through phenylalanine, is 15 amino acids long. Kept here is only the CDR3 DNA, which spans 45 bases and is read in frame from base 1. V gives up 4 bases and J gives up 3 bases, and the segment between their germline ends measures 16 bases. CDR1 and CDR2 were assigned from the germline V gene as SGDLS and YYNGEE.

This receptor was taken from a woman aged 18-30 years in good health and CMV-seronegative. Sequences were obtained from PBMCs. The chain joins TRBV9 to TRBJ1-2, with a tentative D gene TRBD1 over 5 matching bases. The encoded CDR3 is CASSPRAGQDYGYTF. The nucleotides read TGTGCCAGCAGCCCCCGTGCAGGACAAGACTATGGCTACACCTTC.